The source of this TCR beta chain is a study of T cell changes during pregnancy in multiple sclerosis. Sequenced by immunoSEQ multiplex PCR; TCRdb stores in-frame clones only, minus some. In the table there are approximately 100,000 clones, approximately 94% of which are singletons. V lost 4 bases, J lost 2 bases, and 6 bases stayed unmatched. The CDR3 spans 15 residues. Germline V gene lookup returns CDR1 SGHRS and CDR2 YFSETQ. The chain couples TRBV5-1 to TRBJ2-1; 7 nucleotides line up with TRBD2. Sequencing was performed on peripheral blood, taken before pregnancy. The TCR comes from a female donor with multiple sclerosis, enrolled in a pregnancy study. DNA for the CDR3: TGCGCCAGCAGCCCCGGGGGGACTACCTACAATGAGCAGTTCTTC. It is translated as CASSPGGTTYNEQFF.